The TCR beta chain described here comes from a study of T cell repertoires and leukemia-associated antigens (dated by TCRdb to between 2018 and 2020). Study-wide context: Each sample yielded about 5.1 to 6.6 million read pairs and roughly 3.3 to 5.0 million effective reads, 15 million to 20 million effective reads overall. Using in vitro peptide stimulation of healthy T cells, the study sought to determine the antigen recognized by a TCR Vbeta21 clone earlier detected in CML patients.

V loses 5 bases of germline sequence and J loses 2 bases, and the interval between the two ends is 12 bases. Looking up the germline V gene (reference sequence) yields CDR1 LNHDA and CDR2 SQIVND. Spanning cysteine to phenylalanine, the CDR3 consists of 14 amino acids. The only DNA kept is the CDR3, 42 bases in frame from the first base. CD3+ T cells were first rested overnight at approximately 2.5 million cells/mL in RPMI 1640 without fetal bovine serum. MACS immunomagnetic beads were used according to the manufacturer's instructions to isolate CD3+ T cells from PBMCs. Total RNA was extracted from the cultured T cells using TRIzol reagent. TCRbeta libraries were amplified from RNA by 5' rapid amplification of cDNA ends (5'RACE). Before sequencing, Qubit, an Agilent instrument, and quantitative PCR were used to check library concentration and integrity. Sequencing of qualified libraries was performed on Illumina HiSeq or MiSeq by a commercial service provider. The study's processing was this. TCR sequences in each sample were identified with MiXCR version 1.8.2. To qualify, a clone needed a CDR3 longer than four amino acids, an in-frame nucleotide length, and no stop codon. A read containing the complete CDR3 structure was counted as an effective read. RT-PCR with 24 Vbeta primers, GeneScan spectratyping, and Sanger sequencing were used to validate expanded clones. The public reads were reanalyzed by TCRdb: fastp trimming at Q25, MiXCR alignment, in-frame beta chains only. Identical CDR3 proteins give one entry, which carries the most common genes and DNA. None of the V and J calls come from the authors' own analysis; TCRdb made them. Across this sample there are 9,000 to 15,000 distinct CDR3 sequences, with over 40% seen only once. 30% to 40% of the sample rests with the top ten.

As for this clonotype: This clone's antigen is unknown. No much larger clone is present one base from it, and per-base qualities are unavailable.

General findings and caveats noted by the study authors: Direct testing of the expanded clones' antigen specificity and function was not done, and further investigation was required. The four groups showed no significant differences in numbers of Vbeta genes (about 61), Jbeta genes (around 13), VDJ rearrangements, or unique CDR3s.

The sequence links TRBV19 to TRBJ1-1; TRBD1 is possibly the D segment (6 matching bases). Sequenced: CD3+ T cells sorted from blood and cultured. This receptor was obtained from a female donor in good health. The DNA reads as follows: TGTGCCAGTAGTCCGGACAGCAGAAACACTGAAGCTTTCTTT. This gives the protein CASSPDSRNTEAFF.